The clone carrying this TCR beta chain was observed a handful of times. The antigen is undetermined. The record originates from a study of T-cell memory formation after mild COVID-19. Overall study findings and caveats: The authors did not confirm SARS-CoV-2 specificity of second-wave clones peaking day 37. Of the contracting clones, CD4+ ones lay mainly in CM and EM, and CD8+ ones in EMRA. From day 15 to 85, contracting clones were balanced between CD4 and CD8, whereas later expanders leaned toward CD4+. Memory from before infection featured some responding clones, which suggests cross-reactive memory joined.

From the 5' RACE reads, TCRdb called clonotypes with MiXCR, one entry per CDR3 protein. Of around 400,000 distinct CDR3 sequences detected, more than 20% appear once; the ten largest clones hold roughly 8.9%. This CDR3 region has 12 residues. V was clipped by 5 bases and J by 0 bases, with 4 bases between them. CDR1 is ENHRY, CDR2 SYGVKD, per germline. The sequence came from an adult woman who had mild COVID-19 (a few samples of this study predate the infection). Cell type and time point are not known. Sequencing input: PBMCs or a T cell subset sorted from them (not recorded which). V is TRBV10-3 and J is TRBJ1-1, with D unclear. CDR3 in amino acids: CAISKVNTEAFF. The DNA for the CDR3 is TGTGCCATCAGTAAGGTGAACACTGAAGCTTTCTTT.